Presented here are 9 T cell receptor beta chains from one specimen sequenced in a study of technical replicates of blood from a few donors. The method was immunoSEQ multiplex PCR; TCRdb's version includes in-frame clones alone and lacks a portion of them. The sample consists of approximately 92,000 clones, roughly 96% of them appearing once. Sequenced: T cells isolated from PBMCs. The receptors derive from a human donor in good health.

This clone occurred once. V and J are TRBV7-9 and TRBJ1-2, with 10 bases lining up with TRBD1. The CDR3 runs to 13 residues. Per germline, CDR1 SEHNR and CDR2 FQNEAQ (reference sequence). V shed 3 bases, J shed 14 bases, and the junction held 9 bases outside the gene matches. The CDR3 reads CASSLGQGLPGTF. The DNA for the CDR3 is TGTGCCAGCAGCTTGGGACAGGGGCTTCCGGGGACCTTC.

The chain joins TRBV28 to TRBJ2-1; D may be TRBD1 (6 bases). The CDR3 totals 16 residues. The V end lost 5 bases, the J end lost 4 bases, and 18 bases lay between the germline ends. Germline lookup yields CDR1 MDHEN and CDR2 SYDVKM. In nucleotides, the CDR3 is TGTGCCAGCAGTCGACAGGACCTAGGGGCATACAATGAGCAGTTCTTC. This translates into CASSRQDLGAYNEQFF.

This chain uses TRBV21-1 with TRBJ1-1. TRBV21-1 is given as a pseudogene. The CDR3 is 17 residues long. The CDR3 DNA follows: TGTGCCAGCAGCAAACTTGTCGGGGGGACTATGAACACTGAAGCTTTCTTT. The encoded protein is CASSKLVGGTMNTEAFF.

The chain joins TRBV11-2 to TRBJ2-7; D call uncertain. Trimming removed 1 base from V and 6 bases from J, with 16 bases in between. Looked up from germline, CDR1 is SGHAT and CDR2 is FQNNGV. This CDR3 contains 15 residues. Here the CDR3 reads CASSLGSGSTAEQYF. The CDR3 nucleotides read TGTGCCAGCAGCTTAGGGTCCGGGTCAACTGCCGAGCAGTACTTC.

The CDR3 loop is CASSRGLAGDEQFF. CDR3 coding DNA: TGTGCCAGTAGTAGGGGACTAGCGGGAGATGAGCAGTTCTTC. The chain recombines TRBV19 with TRBJ2-1; 14 bases line up with TRBD2. CDR1 LNHDA and CDR2 SQIVND come from the germline V gene (reference sequence). The V segment lost 4 bases and the J segment 8 bases; nucleotides outside the gene matches: 1. The CDR3 sequence is 14 residues long.

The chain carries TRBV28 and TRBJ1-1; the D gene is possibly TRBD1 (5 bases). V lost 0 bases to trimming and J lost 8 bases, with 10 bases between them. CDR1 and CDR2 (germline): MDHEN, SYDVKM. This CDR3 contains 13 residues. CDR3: CASSLWGRAEAFF. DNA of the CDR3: TGTGCCAGCAGTTTATGGGGCAGGGCCGAAGCTTTCTTT.

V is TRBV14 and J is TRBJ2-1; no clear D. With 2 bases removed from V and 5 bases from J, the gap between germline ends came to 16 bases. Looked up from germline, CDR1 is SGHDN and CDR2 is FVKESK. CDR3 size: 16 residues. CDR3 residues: CASSQMSPNINNEQFF. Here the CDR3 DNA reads TGTGCCAGCAGCCAAATGAGCCCCAATATAAACAATGAGCAGTTCTTC.

The CDR3 region is CASSFAGTANTEAFF. As DNA, the CDR3 is TGTGCCAGCAGCTTTGCCGGGACAGCAAACACTGAAGCTTTCTTT. V is TRBV7-2 and J is TRBJ1-1; 7 nucleotides line up with TRBD1. V lost 3 bases to trimming and J lost 2 bases; unmatched junction nucleotides: 6. The CDR3 consists of 15 residues. In germline, CDR1 is SGHTA, CDR2 FQGNSA.

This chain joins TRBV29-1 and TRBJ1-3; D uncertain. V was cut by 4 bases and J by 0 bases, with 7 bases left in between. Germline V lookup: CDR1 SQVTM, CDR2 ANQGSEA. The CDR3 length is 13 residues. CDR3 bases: TGCAGCGTTGCGCCGAGCTCTGGAAACACCATATATTTT. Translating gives CSVAPSSGNTIYF.